This T cell receptor beta chain comes out of a study of neurological immune-mediated disorders. Broader study findings: Multiple sclerosis was found to have the least TCR clonal expansion, below healthy controls, and HTLV-1-associated myelopathy the most.

Regarding time point: technical triplicate 3. Sorted libraries used some 1 million CD4+ or CD8+ T cells. The V and J ends lost 9 bases and 2 bases, in that order; junction bases with no gene match: 17. Germline CDR1 and CDR2: MNHGY and SAAAGT. CDR3 length: 18 amino acids. This clonotype appeared many times. Its antigen remains unidentified. The cDNA was generated by 5'RACE with 10-nucleotide random UMIs. Every sequencing run drew on 15-18 subjects and yielded over 160 million TCR-beta sequences. TCRdb reprocessed the 5' RACE reads via MiXCR and lists one record per CDR3 protein. The sample holds 25,000 to 35,000 distinct CDR3 sequences, approximately 15% seen once.

The chain is built from TRBV6-8 and TRBJ2-2, with 8 bases matching TRBD2. The sequence was collected from a female donor with HTLV-1-associated myelopathy (HAM/TSP). The sample consisted of CD4+ T cells from blood. The CDR3 nucleotides are TGTGCCAGAGGTCCGGGGAGTAGCGGGGAGCCAAACACCGGGGAGCTGTTTTTT. It is translated as CARGPGSSGEPNTGELFF.